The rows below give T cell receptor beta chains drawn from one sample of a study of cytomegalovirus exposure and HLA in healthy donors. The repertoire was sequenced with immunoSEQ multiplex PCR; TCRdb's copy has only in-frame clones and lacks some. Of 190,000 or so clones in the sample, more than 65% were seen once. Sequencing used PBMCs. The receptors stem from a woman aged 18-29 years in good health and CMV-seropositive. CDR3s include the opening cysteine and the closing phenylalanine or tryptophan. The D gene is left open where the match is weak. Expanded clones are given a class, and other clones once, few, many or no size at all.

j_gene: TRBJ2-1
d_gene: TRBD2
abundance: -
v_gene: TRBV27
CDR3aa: CASKGLVPYNEQFF
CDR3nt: TGTGCCAGTAAGGGACTAGTGCCCTACAATGAGCAGTTCTTC

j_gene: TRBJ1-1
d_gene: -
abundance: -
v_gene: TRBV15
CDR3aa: CATTWGTNTEAFF
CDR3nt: TGTGCCACCACATGGGGCACGAACACTGAAGCTTTCTTT

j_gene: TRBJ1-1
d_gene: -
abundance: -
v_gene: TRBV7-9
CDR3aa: CASRPRVNTEAFF
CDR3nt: TGTGCCAGCCGGCCCCGGGTAAACACTGAAGCTTTCTTT

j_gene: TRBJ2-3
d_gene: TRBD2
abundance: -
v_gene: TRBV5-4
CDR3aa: CASFISGVSDTQYF
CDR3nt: TGTGCCAGCTTCATCAGCGGGGTCTCAGATACGCAGTATTTT

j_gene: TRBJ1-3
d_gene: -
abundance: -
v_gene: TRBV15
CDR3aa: CATRRGMKGSGNTIYF
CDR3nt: TGTGCCACCAGGAGGGGGATGAAGGGCTCGGGAAACACCATATATTTT

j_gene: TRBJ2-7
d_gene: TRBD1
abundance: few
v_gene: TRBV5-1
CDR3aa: CASSPDRGYEQYF
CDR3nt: TGCGCCAGCAGCCCGGACAGGGGCTACGAGCAGTACTTC

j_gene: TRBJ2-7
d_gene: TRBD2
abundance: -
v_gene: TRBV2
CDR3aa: CASSEGTSYEQYF
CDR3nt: TGTGCCAGCAGTGAAGGGACTAGCTACGAGCAGTACTTC

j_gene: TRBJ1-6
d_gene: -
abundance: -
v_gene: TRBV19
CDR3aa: CASRDSEYNSPLHF
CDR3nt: TGTGCCAGTAGGGACAGCGAATATAATTCACCCCTCCACTTT

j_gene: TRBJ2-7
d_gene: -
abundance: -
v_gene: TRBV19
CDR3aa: CASSIKTGNYEQYF
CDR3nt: TGTGCCAGTAGTATTAAAACGGGAAACTACGAGCAGTACTTC

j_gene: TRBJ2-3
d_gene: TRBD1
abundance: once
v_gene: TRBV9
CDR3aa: CASRERDRKTDTQYF
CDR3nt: TGTGCCAGCCGAGAACGGGACAGGAAAACAGATACGCAGTATTTT

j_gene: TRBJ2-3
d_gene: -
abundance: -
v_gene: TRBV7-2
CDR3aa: CASSLGLSLSTDTQYF
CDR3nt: TGTGCCAGCAGCTTGGGGCTTTCCCTTAGCACAGATACGCAGTATTTT

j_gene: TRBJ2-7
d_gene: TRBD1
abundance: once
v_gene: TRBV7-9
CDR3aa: CASSLTGQTYEQYF
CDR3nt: TGTGCCAGCAGCTTGACGGGACAGACCTACGAGCAGTACTTC

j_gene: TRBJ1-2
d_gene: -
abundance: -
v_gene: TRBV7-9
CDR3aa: CASRQGNYGYTF
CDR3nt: TGTGCCAGCAGACAGGGTAACTATGGCTACACCTTC

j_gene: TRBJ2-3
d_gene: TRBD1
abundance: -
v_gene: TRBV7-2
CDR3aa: CASSKDRVGDTQYF
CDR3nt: TGTGCCAGCAGCAAGGACAGGGTGGGAGATACGCAGTATTTT

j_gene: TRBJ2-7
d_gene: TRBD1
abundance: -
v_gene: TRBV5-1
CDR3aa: CASSRGQTYELTYF
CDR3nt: TGCGCCAGCAGCCGGGGACAGACCTACGAGCTTACGTACTTC

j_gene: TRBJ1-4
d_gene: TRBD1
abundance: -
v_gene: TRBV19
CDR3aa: CASIATDRGDEKLFF
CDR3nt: TGTGCCAGTATCGCTACGGACAGGGGGGATGAAAAACTGTTTTTT

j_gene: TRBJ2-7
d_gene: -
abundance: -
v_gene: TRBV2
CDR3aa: CASTDSHLTYEQYF
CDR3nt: TGTGCCAGCACCGACAGCCACTTAACCTACGAGCAGTACTTC

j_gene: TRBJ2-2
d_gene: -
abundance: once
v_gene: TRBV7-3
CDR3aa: CASSPRTGELFF
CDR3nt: TGTGCCAGCAGCCCCCGCACCGGGGAGCTGTTTTTT

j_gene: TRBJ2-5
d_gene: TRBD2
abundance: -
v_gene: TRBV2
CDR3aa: CASSVGLVVETQYF
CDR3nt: TGTGCCAGCAGTGTTGGACTAGTTGTCGAGACCCAGTACTTC

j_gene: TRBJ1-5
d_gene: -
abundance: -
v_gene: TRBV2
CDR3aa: CASKRGSNQPQHF
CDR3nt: TGTGCCAGCAAACGGGGGAGCAATCAGCCCCAGCATTTT

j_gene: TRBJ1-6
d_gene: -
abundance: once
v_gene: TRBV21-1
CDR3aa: CASSLAGGSYNSPLHF
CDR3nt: TGTGCCAGCAGCCTGGCAGGGGGCTCCTATAATTCACCCCTCCACTTT

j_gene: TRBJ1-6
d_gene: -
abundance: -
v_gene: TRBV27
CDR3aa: CASSLSGGLNSPLHF
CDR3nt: TGTGCCAGCAGTTTATCGGGGGGTCTTAATTCACCCCTCCACTTT

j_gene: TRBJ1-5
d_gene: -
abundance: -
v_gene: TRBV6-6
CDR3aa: CASSSRGGNQPQHF
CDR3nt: TGTGCCAGCAGTTCCAGGGGAGGCAATCAGCCCCAGCATTTT

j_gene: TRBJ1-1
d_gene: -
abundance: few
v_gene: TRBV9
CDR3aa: CASSAENTEAFF
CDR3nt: TGTGCCAGCAGCGCAGAGAACACTGAAGCTTTCTTT